A selection of T cell receptor beta chains follows, all from one sample in a study of response to subunit inactivated influenza vaccine. TCRdb re-called the RT-PCR reads with MiXCR, one entry per CDR3 protein. The data show 800,000 or so distinct CDR3 sequences, 21% seen once. Sequencing was performed on PBMCs from blood, taken about 5 days after vaccination. Receptors originate from a man in his fifties who received an inactivated influenza vaccine. Both conserved end residues are part of each CDR3. The order of the fields is D gene, clone size, J gene, V gene, CDR3 protein, CDR3 DNA. The D gene is left open where the match is weak. Expanded clones are given a class, and other clones once, few, many or no size at all.

>TRBD1|few|TRBJ2-1|TRBV5-1
CASSPPPGQSTSEQFF
TGCGCCAGCAGCCCCCCCCCGGGACAGTCGACGTCTGAGCAGTTCTTC
>TRBD2|few|TRBJ2-3|TRBV4-3
CASSQDGTGLGADTQYF
TGCGCCAGCAGCCAAGATGGCACCGGACTAGGGGCAGATACGCAGTATTTT
>TRBD1|few|TRBJ2-5|TRBV5-1
CASSRQGAEQETQYF
TGCGCCAGCAGCAGACAGGGGGCGGAACAAGAGACCCAGTACTTC
>TRBD1|few|TRBJ2-7|TRBV29-1
CSARTGSRYEQYF
TGCAGCGCCCGGACAGGCTCTCGGTACGAGCAGTACTTC
>.|.|TRBJ2-2|TRBV15
CATSSPNTGELFF
TGTGCCACCAGCAGTCCCAACACCGGGGAGCTGTTTTTT
>.|.|TRBJ1-6|TRBV20-1
CSALRGGGDSPLHF
TGCAGTGCTCTTAGGGGGGGAGGGGATTCACCCCTCCACTTT
>.|few|TRBJ2-1|TRBV28
CASSRDLANEQFF
TGTGCCAGCAGCCGCGACCTGGCCAATGAGCAGTTCTTC
>TRBD2|few|TRBJ2-1|TRBV6-2/TRBV6-3
CASSSPTSGGGNEQFF
TGTGCCAGCAGTTCCCCCACTAGCGGGGGGGGCAATGAGCAGTTCTTC
>.|.|TRBJ2-3|TRBV29-1
CSADGGSGDTQYF
TGCAGCGCCGACGGAGGGTCCGGAGATACGCAGTATTTT
>.|few|TRBJ2-3|TRBV6-2/TRBV6-3
CASSQLGSGAQYF
TGTGCCAGCAGCCAACTCGGGTCGGGGGCGCAGTATTTT
>.|few|TRBJ1-5|TRBV4-2
CASSQNGGQYNQPQHF
TGTGCCAGCAGCCAAAATGGGGGGCAGTACAATCAGCCCCAGCATTTT
>.|.|TRBJ2-7|TRBV18
CASSPPGPSTYEQYF
TGTGCCAGCTCACCACCGGGGCCCTCGACCTACGAGCAGTACTTC
>TRBD2|few|TRBJ2-2|TRBV4-3
CASSLGLASSGELFF
TGCGCCAGCAGCCTGGGACTAGCGTCCTCCGGGGAGCTGTTTTTT
>.|many|TRBJ2-7|TRBV4-3
CASSHKTREQGSTWQYF
TGCGCCAGCAGCCACAAGACCCGGGAACAGGGATCCACTTGGCAGTACTTC
>.|few|TRBJ1-5|TRBV4-2
CASSQGGAQPQHF
TGTGCCAGCAGCCAAGGGGGCGCCCAGCCCCAGCATTTT
>.|few|TRBJ1-5|TRBV20-1
CSARAVGGSNQPQHF
TGCAGTGCTAGAGCCGTTGGGGGGAGCAATCAGCCCCAGCATTTT
>.|few|TRBJ1-1|TRBV18
CASSPAGENTEAFF
TGTGCCAGCTCACCAGCAGGGGAGAACACTGAAGCTTTCTTT